Listed here are 20 T cell receptor beta chains from one sample, sequenced in a study of post-analysis software for immune sequencing data (dated by TCRdb to the mid-2010s). Study-wide findings and limitations: Significantly higher frequencies in patients than in controls were found for roughly 5 TRBV segments, including TRBV5-6, TRBV5-1 and TRBV20-1.

What these receptors recognize is not known. Library preparation employed PCR. The sequencing machine was an Illumina HiSeq 2500. To reduce PCR and sequencing biases, unique molecular identifiers were incorporated into the TCR beta cDNA libraries. Starting from the raw public reads, TCRdb applied fastp trimming at Q25, assembled clones with MiXCR and retained in-frame beta chains. Rows with a matching CDR3 protein are joined into one entry that keeps the most common DNA and genes. The sample yields 400,000 to 500,000 distinct CDR3 sequences; approximately 38% were counted once. The leading ten clones occupy around 8% of the sample. The sequencing input was blood. The receptors originated from a girl aged 2-10 years with multiple sclerosis.

This clonotype has more than one count but fewer than ten. The chain employs TRBV9 and TRBJ2-1; TRBD1 matches at 7 bases. The CDR3 runs to 14 residues. With V trimmed by 2 bases and J by 2 bases, 1 base remained unmatched. CDR1 SGDLS and CDR2 YYNGEE come from the germline V gene. The CDR3, as DNA: TGTGCCAGCAGCGTTCAGGGGGCCTACAATGAGCAGTTCTTC. As protein: CASSVQGAYNEQFF.

For the CDR3, the DNA is TGTGCCAGCAAGGAAGGCGGGGCGGAGACCCAGTACTTC. Its protein product is CASKEGGAETQYF. The chain couples TRBV28 to TRBJ2-5, with D possibly matching TRBD2 (6 bases). Looked up from germline, CDR1 is MDHEN and CDR2 is SYDVKM. The CDR3 covers 13 residues. The V end lost 7 bases, the J end lost 5 bases, and 14 bases lay between the germline ends. The entire variable domain, with the rest obtained from reference TRBV28 and TRBJ2-5, is as follows: DVKVTQSSRYLVKRTGEKVFLECVQDMDHENMFWYRQDPGLGLRLIYFSYDVKMKEKGDIPEGYSVSREKKERFSLILESASTNQTSMYLCASKEGGAETQYFGPGTRLLVL.

This clonotype occurred a few times. The chain joins TRBV7-6 to TRBJ1-5, with 8 bases identical to TRBD1. V shed 5 bases, J shed 5 bases, and the junction held 8 bases outside the gene matches. The CDR3 contains 15 residues. Per the germline V gene, CDR1 is SGHVS and CDR2 is FNYEAQ. CDR3 bases: TGTGCCAGCAGCGCCGGTCCGACAGGGGATCAGCCCCAGCATTTT. Translating it yields CASSAGPTGDQPQHF.

The CDR3 coding sequence is TGTGCCAGCAGTTTATCCGGGGGACTAGCGGGAGTTGGAAAGACCCAGTACTTC. Translation: CASSLSGGLAGVGKTQYF. The chain couples TRBV27 to TRBJ2-5; 14 nucleotides line up with TRBD2. The ends lost 0 bases at V and 6 bases at J; junction bases unmatched: 9. The CDR3 covers 18 residues. Germline CDR1 reads MNHEY; CDR2 reads SMNVEV (reference sequence).

This chain connects TRBV4-1 to TRBJ1-5, with no clear D. Trimming pared 2 bases from V and 7 bases from J, leaving 18 bases between. Germline V lookup: CDR1 MGHRA, CDR2 YSYEKL. The CDR3 runs 16 residues. The CDR3 region is CASSQRIGGGEQPQHF. Written as DNA, the CDR3 is TGCGCCAGCAGCCAACGAATAGGTGGAGGAGAGCAGCCCCAGCATTTT.

The J gene is TRBJ2-3, the V gene TRBV4-3; TRBD2 aligns across 9 bases. The junction had 10 bases not matched to a gene; V was cut back by 0 bases and J by 0 bases. The CDR3 runs 19 residues. CDR1 LGHNA and CDR2 YSLEER come from the germline V gene. Here the CDR3 reads CASSQDTTSGRSSTDTQYF. The CDR3, as DNA: TGCGCCAGCAGCCAAGATACAACTAGCGGGCGCTCTAGCACAGATACGCAGTATTTT.

The chain joins TRBV6-2 or TRBV6-3 to TRBJ2-7; 9 nucleotides agree with TRBD1. There are 11 residues in the CDR3. Germline lookup yields CDR1 MNHEY and CDR2 SVGEGT. With V trimmed by 4 bases and J by 11 bases, 3 bases remained unmatched. CDR3 sequence (DNA): TGTGCCAGCAGTTCCCGGACAGGGGAGTACTTC. Its protein product is CASSSRTGEYF.

This clonotype was seen a few times. The rearrangement joins TRBV6-5 to TRBJ2-5; tentative D call: TRBD2 (5 bases). V lost 5 bases to trimming and J lost 1 base, with 8 bases between them. In germline, CDR1 is MNHEY, CDR2 SVGAGI. CDR3 length: 13 amino acids. The CDR3 sequence is CASSTSFQETQYF. As DNA, the CDR3 is TGTGCCAGCAGTACTAGTTTCCAAGAGACCCAGTACTTC.

This chain links TRBV29-1 with TRBJ1-4, with D uncertain. The V and J ends lost 6 bases and 5 bases respectively, with 13 bases between them. Germline V gives CDR1 SQVTM, CDR2 ANQGSEA. The CDR3 has 13 amino acids. In DNA form, the CDR3 reads TGCAGCGTCTCTGGCACCTCGAATGAAAAACTGTTTTTT. Protein sequence: CSVSGTSNEKLFF.

This clonotype was seen only a few times. This chain links TRBV7-2 with TRBJ2-7; 10 bases match TRBD2. J gave up 1 base and V 0 bases, and 3 bases lay outside the gene matches. CDR1 and CDR2 from the germline V gene are SGHTA and FQGNSA. The CDR3 length is 16 residues. This CDR3 is CASSLALAGGSYEQYF. CDR3 nucleotide sequence: TGTGCCAGCAGCTTAGCTTTAGCGGGAGGTTCCTACGAGCAGTACTTC. Full variable domain (rest looked up from reference TRBV7-2 and TRBJ2-7): GAGVSQSPSNKVTEKGKDVELRCDPISGHTALYWYRQSLGQGLEFLIYFQGNSAPDKSGLPSDRFSAERTGGSVSTLTIQRTQQEDSAVYLCASSLALAGGSYEQYFGPGTRLTVT.

The chain carries TRBV24-1 and TRBJ2-7; a weak D match, TRBD1 (5 bases). The CDR3 extends over 15 amino acids. The V end was cut by 12 bases, the J end by 7 bases, with 27 bases between. CDR1 is KGHDR and CDR2 is SFDVKD in the germline V gene. The CDR3: CAPGPRGTGPLEQYF. The CDR3 DNA sequence: TGTGCCCCCGGGCCCCGCGGCACAGGACCCTTGGAGCAGTACTTC.

V usage is TRBV12-3 or TRBV12-4 and J usage is TRBJ2-7, with D tentatively TRBD1 (5 bases). Trimming shortened V by 2 bases and J by 3 bases, and 14 bases separated the two germline ends. The CDR3 totals 15 residues. CDR3 protein: CASSLIDGANYEQYF. DNA for the CDR3: TGTGCCAGCAGTTTAATCGATGGGGCTAACTACGAGCAGTACTTC.

V usage is TRBV6-5 and J usage is TRBJ2-5, with TRBD2 as a possible D gene (5 bases). The V and J ends lost 4 bases and 7 bases respectively, with 13 bases between them. Germline V gene data show CDR1 as MNHEY and CDR2 as SVGAGI. This CDR3 contains 13 residues. In DNA form, the CDR3 reads TGTGCCAGCAGTTCCGGGGATGTTAGGACCCAGTACTTC. Protein: CASSSGDVRTQYF.

V and J are TRBV6-1 and TRBJ2-4; 8 bases match TRBD2. CDR3 size: 17 residues. V trimming: 5 bases; J trimming: 1 base; junction bases outside the gene matches: 10. CDR1 and CDR2 (germline): MNHNS, SASEGT. As DNA, the CDR3 is TGTGCCAGCAGTAAATATAGTGGCGGGGGGGCCAAAAACATTCAGTACTTC. It encodes CASSKYSGGGAKNIQYF.

This clonotype has a handful of counts. This chain uses TRBV7-9 with TRBJ2-1; weak D call: TRBD2 (5 bases). This CDR3 spans 16 amino acids. Trimming removed 1 base at V and 0 bases at J, with 10 bases between. CDR1 SEHNR and CDR2 FQNEAQ come from the germline V gene (reference sequence). DNA of the CDR3: TGTGCCAGCAGCTTAGGGGAGACGGTCTCCTACAATGAGCAGTTCTTC. As protein: CASSLGETVSYNEQFF.

This sequence joins TRBV6-1 and TRBJ2-1; D unresolved. The V and J ends lost 6 bases and 0 bases respectively, with 12 bases between them. Germline-derived CDR1 and CDR2 are MNHNS and SASEGT. The CDR3 loop spans 15 amino acids. The CDR3 nucleotides read TGTGCCAGCAGAGCTAGGGATGCCTCCTACAATGAGCAGTTCTTC. Amino acids: CASRARDASYNEQFF.

The sample holds a few counts of this clonotype. The chain uses TRBV11-2 and TRBJ1-2, with 8 positions matching TRBD1. The ends lost 1 base at V and 5 bases at J; junction bases unmatched: 9. Germline loops: CDR1 SGHAT, CDR2 FQNNGV. The length of the CDR3 is 16 residues. CDR3 sequence reads: CASSLGGRGPKYGYTF. In DNA, the CDR3 is TGTGCCAGCAGCTTAGGAGGCAGGGGGCCGAAGTATGGCTACACCTTC.

This clonotype was counted between two and nine times. The V gene is TRBV9, the J gene TRBJ2-3; no clear D. From germline, CDR1 is SGDLS and CDR2 YYNGEE. V was clipped by 4 bases and J by 4 bases, with 13 bases between them. The CDR3 has 14 amino acids. The CDR3 sequence is CASSPRRAPDTQYF. The CDR3, as DNA: TGTGCCAGCAGCCCACGGCGAGCACCAGATACGCAGTATTTT. The full variable domain, its missing parts supplied by reference TRBV9 and TRBJ2-3, is DSGVTQTPKHLITATGQRVTLRCSPRSGDLSVYWYQQSLDQGLQFLIQYYNGEERAKGNILERFSAQQFPDLHSELNLSSLELGDSALYFCASSPRRAPDTQYFGPGTRLTVL.

This sequence joins TRBV10-3 and TRBJ2-7; D is uncertain. The V and J ends lost 0 bases and 2 bases respectively, with 8 bases between them. CDR1 is ENHRY, CDR2 SYGVKD, per germline. The CDR3 runs to 14 residues. CDR3 sequence (DNA): TGTGCCATCAGTGAGTCGAATCCTCCCTACGAGCAGTACTTC. Translated, it gives CAISESNPPYEQYF.

The V call is TRBV7-9, the J call TRBJ2-1; 9 nucleotides line up with TRBD1. CDR1 is SEHNR and CDR2 is FQNEAQ in the germline V gene (reference sequence). Losses at the gene ends were 5 bases for V and 6 bases for J; bases not matched to a gene: 8. There are 15 residues in the CDR3. CDR3 coding DNA: TGTGCCAGCAGCCCGAGGGACAGGGTAGCCAATGAGCAGTTCTTC. Encoded protein: CASSPRDRVANEQFF.